This T cell receptor (beta chain) is from a study of blood T cell repertoires in COVID-19. As for the study in general: T cells, B-cell-depleted T cells, or PBMCs provided the cDNA or gDNA that served as material.

The CDR3 is 15 amino acids. Germline CDR1 and CDR2: SGHTA and FQGNSA. J lost 4 bases, V lost 6 bases, and 8 bases had no gene match. As handled by the study authors: Amplification from reference gene primers served as the basis for estimated nucleated cell counts. Some clones are missing from TCRdb's copy, which holds only in-frame ones; the method was immunoSEQ multiplex PCR. D and trimming were read from the DNA, whereas the V and J calls and clone size are those reported in that table. The data hold about 190,000 clones, with about 82% observed a single time. The rearrangement uses TRBV7-2 and TRBJ1-4; 7 positions agree with TRBD1. The receptor comes from a woman in her 30s with acute or convalescent COVID-19. Sequenced sample: peripheral blood. The CDR3 nucleotides read TGTGCCAGCAGGCCTACGGGACAGCGTAATGAAAAACTGTTTTTT. Translation gives CASRPTGQRNEKLFF.